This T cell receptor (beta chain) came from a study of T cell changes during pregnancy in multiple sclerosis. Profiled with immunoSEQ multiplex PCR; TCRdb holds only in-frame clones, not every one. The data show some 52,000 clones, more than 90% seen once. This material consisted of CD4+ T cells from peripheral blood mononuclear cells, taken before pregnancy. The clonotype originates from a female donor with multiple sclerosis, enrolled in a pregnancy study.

The CDR3 loop reads CASIRTGGRTDTQYF. The CDR3 DNA reads as TGTGCCAGCATCAGGACAGGGGGTCGGACAGATACGCAGTATTTT. The chain joins TRBV7-8 to TRBJ2-3; 10 bases fit TRBD1. Germline values: CDR1 SGHVS, CDR2 FQNEAQ. The J segment lost 3 bases and the V segment lost 7 bases, leaving 7 bases of the junction unmatched. The CDR3 covers 15 residues.